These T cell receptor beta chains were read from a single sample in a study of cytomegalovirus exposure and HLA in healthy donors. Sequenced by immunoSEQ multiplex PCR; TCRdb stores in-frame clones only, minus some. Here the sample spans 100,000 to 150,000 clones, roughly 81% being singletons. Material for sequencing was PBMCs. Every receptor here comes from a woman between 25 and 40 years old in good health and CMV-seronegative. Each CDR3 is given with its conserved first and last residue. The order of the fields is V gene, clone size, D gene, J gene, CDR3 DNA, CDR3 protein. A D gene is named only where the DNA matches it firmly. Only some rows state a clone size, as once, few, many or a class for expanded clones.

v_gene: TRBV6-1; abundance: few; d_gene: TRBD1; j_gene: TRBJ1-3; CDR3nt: TGTGCCAGCAGTGGTTGGGACAGGGGGCGTTCTGGAAACACCATATATTTT; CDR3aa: CASSGWDRGRSGNTIYF
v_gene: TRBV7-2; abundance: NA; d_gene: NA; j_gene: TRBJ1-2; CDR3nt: TGTGCCAGCAGCCCGTTTAGCGGGTCCTATGGCTACACCTTC; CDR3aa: CASSPFSGSYGYTF
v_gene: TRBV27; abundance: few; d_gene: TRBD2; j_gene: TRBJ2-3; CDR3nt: TGTGCCAGCAGTTTATCGGTAGCGGGAGTACAAACAGATACGCAGTATTTT; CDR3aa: CASSLSVAGVQTDTQYF
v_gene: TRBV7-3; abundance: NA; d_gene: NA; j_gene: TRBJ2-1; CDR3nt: TGTGCCAGCAGCTTTTTACCCGGTTTCGGTGAGCAGTTCTTC; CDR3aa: CASSFLPGFGEQFF
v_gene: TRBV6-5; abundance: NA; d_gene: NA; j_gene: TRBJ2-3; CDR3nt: TGTGCCAGCAGTTTACTACCATTCGGGACAGATACGCAGTATTTT; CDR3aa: CASSLLPFGTDTQYF
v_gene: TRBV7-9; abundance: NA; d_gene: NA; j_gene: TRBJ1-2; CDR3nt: TGTGCCAGCAGCTTAGCGGGCCCGGATGGCTACACCTTC; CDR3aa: CASSLAGPDGYTF
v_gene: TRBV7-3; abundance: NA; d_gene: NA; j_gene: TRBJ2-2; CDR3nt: TGTGCCAGCAGCCCACACGTAACGAACACCGGGGAGCTGTTTTTT; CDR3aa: CASSPHVTNTGELFF
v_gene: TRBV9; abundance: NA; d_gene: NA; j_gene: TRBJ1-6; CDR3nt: TGTGCCAGCAGCGTAGGTAATCGCGCAGAGGCCCCCCTCCACTTT; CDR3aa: CASSVGNRAEAPLHF
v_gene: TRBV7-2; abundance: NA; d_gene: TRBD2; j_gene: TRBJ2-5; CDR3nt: TGTGCCAGCAGCTTGGGACTAGACAGGGAGACCCAGTACTTC; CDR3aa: CASSLGLDRETQYF
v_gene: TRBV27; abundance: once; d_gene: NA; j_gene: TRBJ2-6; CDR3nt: TGTGCCAGCAGCGCCCCAGGGACTGGGGCCAACGTCCTGACTTTC; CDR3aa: CASSAPGTGANVLTF
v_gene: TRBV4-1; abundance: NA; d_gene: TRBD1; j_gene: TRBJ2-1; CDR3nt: TGCGCCAGCAGCCAAGTGACAGGGGATTATGGCGACAATGAGCAGTTCTTC; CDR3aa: CASSQVTGDYGDNEQFF
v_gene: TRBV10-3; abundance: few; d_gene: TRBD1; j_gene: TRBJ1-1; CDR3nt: TGTGCCATCAGTGGACAGGGGAACACTGAAGCTTTCTTT; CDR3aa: CAISGQGNTEAFF
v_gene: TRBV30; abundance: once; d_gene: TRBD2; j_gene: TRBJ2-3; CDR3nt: TGTGCCTGGAGTGTTTGGACTAGCGGCTATGATACGCAGTATTTT; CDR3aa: CAWSVWTSGYDTQYF
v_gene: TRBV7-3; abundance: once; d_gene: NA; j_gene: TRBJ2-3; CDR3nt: TGTGCCAGCAGCCGACCGGGAGAGACGCAGTATTTT; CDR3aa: CASSRPGETQYF
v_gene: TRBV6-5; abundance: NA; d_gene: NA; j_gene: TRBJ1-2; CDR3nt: TGTGCCAGCAGTTACTCCGGGGGGGCAGGAGGCTACACCTTC; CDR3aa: CASSYSGGAGGYTF
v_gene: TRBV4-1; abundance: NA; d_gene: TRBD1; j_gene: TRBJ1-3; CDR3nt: TGCGCCAGCAGCCAAGAGGGGACAGCTGGAAACACCATATATTTT; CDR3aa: CASSQEGTAGNTIYF
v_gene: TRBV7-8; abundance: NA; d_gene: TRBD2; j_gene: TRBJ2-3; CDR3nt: TGTGCCAGCAGCTTAGGTGACGGGAGGACAGATACGCAGTATTTT; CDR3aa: CASSLGDGRTDTQYF
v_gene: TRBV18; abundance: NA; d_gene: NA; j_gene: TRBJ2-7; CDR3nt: TGTGCCAGCTCACCACCGGACAGTATCTACGAGCAGTACTTC; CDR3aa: CASSPPDSIYEQYF
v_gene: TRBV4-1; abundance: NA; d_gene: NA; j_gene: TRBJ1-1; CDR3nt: TGCGCCAGCAGCCAACCCCTTAGGGACTCGAGGGGCACTGAAGCTTTCTTT; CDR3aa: CASSQPLRDSRGTEAFF
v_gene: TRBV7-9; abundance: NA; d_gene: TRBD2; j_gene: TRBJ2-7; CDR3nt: TGTGCCAGCAGCACAACTAGCGGGGGGGCTGAGCAGTACTTC; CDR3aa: CASSTTSGGAEQYF
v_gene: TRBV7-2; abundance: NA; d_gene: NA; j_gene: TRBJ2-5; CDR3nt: TGTGCCAGCAGCCGAGGCCGACTCCAAGAGACCCAGTACTTC; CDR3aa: CASSRGRLQETQYF
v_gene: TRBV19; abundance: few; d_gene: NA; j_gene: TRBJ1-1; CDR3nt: TGTGCCAGTAGTACCCGGGACAATTTTGCTGAAGCTTTCTTT; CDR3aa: CASSTRDNFAEAFF
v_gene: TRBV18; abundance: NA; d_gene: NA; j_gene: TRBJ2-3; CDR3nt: TGTGCCAGCTCACCTCCTAGCACAGATACGCAGTATTTT; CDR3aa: CASSPPSTDTQYF
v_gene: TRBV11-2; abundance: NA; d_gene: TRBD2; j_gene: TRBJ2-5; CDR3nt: TGTGCCAGCAGCTTAGAGGCGGGTGGCGGGGGGGCCGGGACCCAGTACTTC; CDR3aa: CASSLEAGGGGAGTQYF
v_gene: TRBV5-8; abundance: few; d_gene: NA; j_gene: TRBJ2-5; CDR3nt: TGTGCCAGCAGCTCTAGGACGGGGGGCCTTTCTGAGGCCCAGTACTTC; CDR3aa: CASSSRTGGLSEAQYF
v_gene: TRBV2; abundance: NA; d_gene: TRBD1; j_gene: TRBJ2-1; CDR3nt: TGTGCCAGCTCAAGGGACAGGGGCTACAATGAGCAGTTCTTC; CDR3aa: CASSRDRGYNEQFF
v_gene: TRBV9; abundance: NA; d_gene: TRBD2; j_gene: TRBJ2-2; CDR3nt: TGTGCCAGCAGCGTAGGAGTAGGGGGCGCGGGGGGGACCGGGGAGCTGTTTTTT; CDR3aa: CASSVGVGGAGGTGELFF
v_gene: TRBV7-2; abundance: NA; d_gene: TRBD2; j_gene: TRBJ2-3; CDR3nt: TGTGCCAGCAGCTTAGATTGGGCTCGGACTAGCGGGCAAACGCAGTATTTT; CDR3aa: CASSLDWARTSGQTQYF
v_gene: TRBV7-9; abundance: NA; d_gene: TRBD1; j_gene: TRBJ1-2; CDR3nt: TGTGCCAGCAGCTCCGGACAGGGGATCCTTCGCCCCTATGGCTACACCTTC; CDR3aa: CASSSGQGILRPYGYTF
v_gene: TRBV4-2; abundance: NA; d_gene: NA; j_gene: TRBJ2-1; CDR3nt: TGTGCCAGCAGCCACGGAGGGGATAATGAGCAGTTCTTC; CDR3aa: CASSHGGDNEQFF
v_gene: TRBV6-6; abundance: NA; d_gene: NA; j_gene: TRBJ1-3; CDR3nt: TGTGCCAGCAGTTCCATGACAGACTCTGGAAACACCATATATTTT; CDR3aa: CASSSMTDSGNTIYF
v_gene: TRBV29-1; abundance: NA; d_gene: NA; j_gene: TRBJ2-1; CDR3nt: TGCAGCGTTGAAGATTGGCGCAGGTACAATGAGCAGTTCTTC; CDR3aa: CSVEDWRRYNEQFF
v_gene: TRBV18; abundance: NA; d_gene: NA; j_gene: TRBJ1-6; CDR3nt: TGTGCCAGCTCACCACACCCGGGGGTAGCGGCTTCACCCCTCCACTTT; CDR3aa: CASSPHPGVAASPLHF